This T cell receptor beta chain was sequenced for a study of T-cell reconstitution after alpha-beta-depleted transplantation in children (dated by TCRdb to 2016 to 2017). In terms of the full investigation: The study quantitatively tracked T-cell immune reconstitution after TCRalphabeta/CD19-depleted allogeneic hematopoietic cell transplantation in children using TCR repertoire profiling. On the study overall, not on this receptor specifically: In some patients, high TCRbeta diversity at day 60 was attributed to recipient T cells and intrathymic progenitors that had survived conditioning. The apparently early recovery of alphabetaT-cell counts about two months after transplant reportedly depended on only several hundred rapidly expanded clones that came from non-depleted graft cells. Hyperexpanded clone frequencies declined over subsequent months; after one year, T-cell counts and TCRbeta diversity were mostly attributed to newly produced T cells.

The germline V and J ends show losses of 5 bases and 5 bases respectively, and no gene match explains 10 bases of the junction. The CDR3, cysteine through phenylalanine, is 15 amino acids long. The CDR3 DNA has 45 bases and is translated from base 1. The table lists this clonotype with a few counts. This receptor's antigen is unknown. No base quality information exists; no much larger clone differs at one position. The library was obtained by PCR. The instrument given in TCRdb is Illumina HiSeq 2500. Molecular barcoding was employed in the preparation of TCR libraries, with unique molecular identifiers being used to normalize TCRbeta repertoire quantification. The public reads were quality trimmed at Q25 with fastp and then assembled into clones with MiXCR by TCRdb, keeping productive beta chains. Identical CDR3 protein sequences are pooled into one entry, listed with their most common genes and DNA. Present in this sample are about 980,000 distinct CDR3 sequences, roughly 29% of which were seen just once. About 28% of the sample is held by the ten biggest clonotypes.

Per the publication, the treatment or condition label means: allogeneic hematopoietic cell transplantation with graft depleted of TCRalphabeta T cells and CD19 B cells. Transplant recipients were children who received TCRalphabeta/CD19-depleted allogeneic hematopoietic cell grafts. The clonotype was recovered from a boy less than two years old who had a stem cell transplant for SCID, so the T cells may come from the graft donor. The sequence links TRBV12-3 or TRBV12-4 to TRBJ2-5, with 8 junctional bases fitting TRBD2. The starting material was PBMCs, mostly from graft donor cells, obtained 360 days after TCRalphabeta/CD19-depleted stem cell transplant. The DNA reads TGTGCCAGCAGTCCCGGGATCCCGGGAGGGGAGACCCAGTACTTC. This codes for CASSPGIPGGETQYF.